The 14 T cell receptor beta chains given below trace back to one sample, sequenced in a study of technical replicates of blood from a few donors. Repertoires were generated with immunoSEQ multiplex PCR, while TCRdb's copy carries only in-frame clones and drops some. This repertoire shows tens of thousands of clones, 95% to 98% found once; its top ten account for roughly 0.2%. The specimen sequenced was T cells isolated from PBMCs. The receptors were sampled from a human donor in good health.

The chain uses TRBV5-6 and TRBJ2-5; no clear D gene. The V and J ends lost 0 bases and 13 bases respectively, with 10 bases between them. This CDR3 is built from 11 residues. Germline loops: CDR1 SGHDT, CDR2 YYEEEE. The CDR3 protein is CASSLGAVGYF. The CDR3 DNA follows: TGTGCCAGCAGCTTGGGGGCTGTAGGGTACTTC. The whole variable domain, filled in from reference TRBV5-6 and TRBJ2-5, reads DAGVTQSPTHLIKTRGQQVTLRCSPKSGHDTVSWYQQALGQGPQFIFQYYEEEERQRGNFPDRFSGHQFPNYSSELNVNALLLGDSALYLCASSLGAVGYFGPGTRLLVL.

This chain joins TRBV9 and TRBJ2-1, with 7 nucleotides matching TRBD2. Germline V lookup: CDR1 SGDLS, CDR2 YYNGEE. The V gene end was trimmed by 5 bases and the J gene end by 7 bases; junction bases not matched to a gene: 9. This CDR3 has 14 residues. Here the CDR3 DNA reads TGTGCCAGCAGTGGGACTACCTGGCTTAATGAGCAGTTCTTC. It codes for CASSGTTWLNEQFF. Full variable domain (missing parts from reference TRBV9 and TRBJ2-1): DSGVTQTPKHLITATGQRVTLRCSPRSGDLSVYWYQQSLDQGLQFLIQYYNGEERAKGNILERFSAQQFPDLHSELNLSSLELGDSALYFCASSGTTWLNEQFFGPGTRLTVL.

This chain joins TRBV9 and TRBJ1-2; D possibly corresponds to TRBD1 (5 bases). This CDR3 has 14 residues. CDR1 SGDLS and CDR2 YYNGEE come from the germline V gene. Trimming cost V 2 bases and J 7 bases, with 15 bases left between them. The CDR3 coding sequence is TGTGCCAGCAGCGTTACAACAGTGGGGGGTGGCTACACCTTC. As protein: CASSVTTVGGGYTF.

The chain links TRBV30 to TRBJ2-2; possibly TRBD2 for D (6 bases). Trimming stripped 2 bases from V and 6 bases from J, with 13 bases between. CDR3 length: 14 residues. CDR1 and CDR2 from the germline V gene are GTSNPN and SVGIG (reference sequence). CDR3 amino acids: CAWSYLGGSGELFF. For the CDR3, the DNA is TGTGCCTGGAGTTACCTGGGGGGATCCGGGGAGCTGTTTTTT.

V and J are TRBV10-1 and TRBJ1-1; D is undetermined. CDR1 is WNHNN, CDR2 SYGVQD, per germline (reference sequence). The V gene lost 7 bases and the J gene lost 4 bases, with 19 bases spanning the gap. This CDR3 contains 15 residues. CDR3 region: CASTPSGGIGTEAFF. Here the CDR3 DNA reads TGCGCCAGCACTCCGTCTGGAGGGATAGGCACTGAAGCTTTCTTT.

This chain uses TRBV14 with TRBJ2-7, with D possibly matching TRBD1 (5 bases). Looked up from germline, CDR1 is SGHDN and CDR2 is FVKESK. Trimming shortened V by 1 base and J by 4 bases, and 11 bases separated the two germline ends. CDR3 size: 14 residues. DNA for the CDR3: TGTGCCAGCAGCCAAGGGTTAGGGGTTTACGAGCAGTACTTC. Translating it yields CASSQGLGVYEQYF.

The rearrangement joins TRBV28 to TRBJ2-1; D gene unclear. Germline V CDR1 and CDR2: MDHEN, SYDVKM. V was trimmed by 4 bases and J by 6 bases, leaving 4 bases between them. CDR3 length equals 11 residues. The CDR3 is CASSSGNEQFF. DNA of the CDR3: TGTGCCAGCAGTTCAGGCAATGAGCAGTTCTTC.

The chain is built from TRBV5-4 and TRBJ1-1; 8 bases line up with TRBD1. With V trimmed by 3 bases and J by 5 bases, 9 bases remained unmatched. Germline assignment: CDR1 SGHNT and CDR2 YYREEE (reference sequence). This CDR3 is 15 amino acids long. The CDR3 region has the DNA TGTGCCAGCAGCTATACCGGGACAGGAAGAACTGAAGCTTTCTTT. Translation gives CASSYTGTGRTEAFF.

The chain couples TRBV5-1 to TRBJ1-1, with a possible D match to TRBD1 (5 bases). Germline CDR1 is SGHRS and CDR2 is YFSETQ. The CDR3 covers 13 residues. The germline V and J ends were trimmed by 1 base and 6 bases, with 10 bases remaining between them. The CDR3 here is CASSLKGPAEAFF. The CDR3 DNA reads TGCGCCAGCAGCTTGAAGGGGCCAGCTGAAGCTTTCTTT.

The rearrangement links TRBV13 to TRBJ2-5; 14 bases line up with TRBD2. CDR1 is PRHDT and CDR2 is FYEKMQ in the germline V gene (reference sequence). Unmatched junction bases numbered 7, after V lost 5 bases and J lost 5 bases. The CDR3 runs to 16 residues. The CDR3, as DNA: TGTGCCAGCAGCGCGGGACTAGCGGGAGTAGGGGAGACCCAGTACTTC. It is translated as CASSAGLAGVGETQYF.

The chain couples TRBV7-9 to TRBJ2-7, with 11 nucleotides matching TRBD1. The V gene end was trimmed by 8 bases and the J gene end by 4 bases; junction bases not matched to a gene: 4. The CDR3 consists of 13 residues. The germline gives CDR1 SEHNR, CDR2 FQNEAQ (reference sequence). The CDR3 DNA reads as TGTGCCAGCGGGGGACAGGGGGGATACGAGCAGTACTTC. Its translation: CASGGQGGYEQYF.

This rearrangement joins TRBV2 to TRBJ2-7; perhaps TRBD2 as D (6 bases). The CDR3 runs 18 residues. Germline CDR1 reads SNHLY; CDR2 reads FYNNEI. The V gene lost 4 bases and the J gene lost 5 bases, with 27 bases spanning the gap. The CDR3, as DNA: TGTGCCAGCAGTGTCGGGACGGGGTTGGAGGGAGAAGGCGACGAGCAGTACTTC. It translates to CASSVGTGLEGEGDEQYF.

In this sample, this clone turned up once. At one end, the junction sequence differs from germline, possibly due to a read error. The V call is TRBV28, the J call TRBJ1-5; D possibly corresponds to TRBD1 (5 bases). The CDR3 loop spans 15 amino acids. Germline-derived CDR1 and CDR2 are MDHEN and SYDVKM. As DNA, the CDR3 is TGTGCCAGCACTTTAGAAGGCTCGGGGGATCAGCCCCAGCATTTT. It codes for CASTLEGSGDQPQHF. Variable domain in full (rest from reference TRBV28 and TRBJ1-5): DVKVTQSSRYLVKRTGEKVFLECVQDMDHENMFWYRQDPGLGLRLIYFSYDVKMKEKGDIPEGYSVSREKKERFSLILESASTNQTSMYLCASTLEGSGDQPQHFGDGTRLSIL.

This chain joins TRBV10-2 and TRBJ1-1; D ambiguous. The CDR3 has 13 amino acids. Germline V gives CDR1 WSHSY, CDR2 SAAADI. Trimming removed 0 bases from V and 8 bases from J, with 10 bases in between. Here the CDR3 reads CASSESISREAFF. The DNA of the CDR3 is TGCGCCAGCAGTGAGTCGATATCCCGGGAAGCTTTCTTT.